These 32 T cell receptor beta chains came from one sample sequenced in a study of blood T cell repertoires in COVID-19. The table came from immunoSEQ multiplex PCR; TCRdb's copy has only in-frame clones and leaves some out. The top ten clones hold 0.95% to 1.5% of a sample with about 200,000 clones, about nine tenths of them seen once. Sequencing input: PBMCs or T cells enriched from blood (not recorded which). Every receptor here comes from a man younger than 40 who had recovered from COVID-19.

The CDR3 nucleotides read TGTGCCAGCAGAGGACAGGGGCCTGGAAACACCATATATTTT. Translated, it gives CASRGQGPGNTIYF. This chain joins TRBV7-8 and TRBJ1-3; 9 bases are shared with TRBD1. Germline lookup yields CDR1 SGHVS and CDR2 FQNEAQ. The V segment lost 6 bases and the J segment 2 bases; nucleotides outside the gene matches: 2. The length of the CDR3 is 14 residues.

The chain is built from TRBV5-1 and TRBJ2-7, with D unresolved. Trimming removed 0 bases from V and 0 bases from J, with 10 bases in between. This CDR3 spans 15 amino acids. Per the germline V gene, CDR1 is SGHRS and CDR2 is YFSETQ. CDR3 protein: CASSLVTRNSYEQYF. CDR3 sequence (DNA): TGCGCCAGCAGCTTGGTAACGCGGAACTCCTACGAGCAGTACTTC.

This clone was seen a few times. The chain has TRBV20-1 and TRBJ1-4; TRBD1 matches at 7 bases. The CDR3 length is 14 residues. Germline V lookup: CDR1 DFQATT, CDR2 SNEGSKA (reference sequence). V lost 3 bases and J lost 8; bases outside the gene matches: 9. CDR3 in amino acids: CSASGGGRSEKLFF. The CDR3, as DNA: TGCAGTGCTAGTGGAGGGGGCAGAAGCGAAAAACTGTTTTTT.

The chain couples TRBV7-9 to TRBJ1-1; D is possibly TRBD1 (6 bases). From germline, CDR1 is SEHNR and CDR2 FQNEAQ (reference sequence). V lost 7 bases and J 1 base, leaving 10 bases between the germline ends. This CDR3 has 13 amino acids. In DNA form, the CDR3 reads TGTGCCAGCATAAAGACAGGGAACACTGAAGCTTTCTTT. Amino acids: CASIKTGNTEAFF.

V usage is TRBV5-1 and J usage is TRBJ1-5, with a possible D match to TRBD1 (5 bases). The CDR3 loop spans 15 amino acids. Trimming shortened V by 4 bases and J by 4 bases, and 15 bases separated the two germline ends. Germline CDR1 SGHRS, CDR2 YFSETQ. The CDR3 spells CASSPNTGVNQPQHF. For the CDR3, the DNA is TGCGCCAGCAGCCCCAACACAGGTGTTAATCAGCCCCAGCATTTT.

The chain is built from TRBV27 and TRBJ2-5; the match to TRBD1 covers 10 bases. The CDR3 is 16 residues long. V shed 6 bases and J 5 bases; nucleotides not matched to a gene: 12. Germline V gives CDR1 MNHEY, CDR2 SMNVEV (reference sequence). CDR3: CASSQRPTGGLETQYF. In DNA form, the CDR3 reads TGTGCCAGCAGCCAACGGCCGACAGGGGGCCTCGAGACCCAGTACTTC.

This rearrangement joins TRBV30 to TRBJ2-2; maybe TRBD2 (5 bases). CDR3 size: 14 residues. Germline CDR1 and CDR2: GTSNPN and SVGIG (reference sequence). The V end was cut by 5 bases, the J end by 1 base, with 11 bases between. The CDR3 DNA reads as TGTGCCTGGGCACGTGAGGGGAACACCGGGGAGCTGTTTTTT. Its translation is CAWAREGNTGELFF. The full variable domain, with the rest looked up from reference TRBV30 and TRBJ2-2, is SQTIHQWPATLVQPVGSPLSLECTVEGTSNPNLYWYRQAAGRGLQLLFYSVGIGQISSEVPQNLSASRPQDRQFILSSKKLLLSDSGFYLCAWAREGNTGELFFGEGSRLTVL.

This chain links TRBV18 with TRBJ2-1; 10 bases are a match to TRBD2. The CDR3 consists of 17 residues. The junction had 10 bases not matched to a gene; V was cut back by 4 bases and J by 4 bases. In germline, CDR1 is KGHSH, CDR2 LQKENI. This CDR3 reads CASSLQGGLAVYNEQFF. CDR3 DNA: TGTGCCAGCTCACTGCAAGGCGGACTAGCGGTATACAATGAGCAGTTCTTC.

The chain is built from TRBV12-3 or TRBV12-4 and TRBJ2-2; 8 bases are a match to TRBD2. Trimming at V came to 6 bases and at J to 6 bases, leaving 3 bases not matched to a gene. The length of the CDR3 is 13 residues. CDR3 residues: CASRMTSAGELFF. CDR3 in DNA: TGTGCCAGCAGGATGACTAGCGCCGGGGAGCTGTTTTTT.

The chain links TRBV18 to TRBJ1-5, with D uncertain. The CDR3 loop spans 17 amino acids. Trimming took off 3 bases at V and 3 bases at J, with 18 bases between the two ends. Germline values: CDR1 KGHSH, CDR2 LQKENI. CDR3 region: CASSPRPPGRSNQPQHF. CDR3 coding DNA: TGTGCCAGCTCACCGAGACCCCCAGGTCGGTCCAATCAGCCCCAGCATTTT.

V and J are TRBV14 and TRBJ1-4; weak D call: TRBD1 (5 bases). Germline lookup yields CDR1 SGHDN and CDR2 FVKESK. This CDR3 region has 14 residues. With 1 base removed from V and 8 bases from J, the gap between germline ends came to 11 bases. CDR3 in DNA: TGTGCCAGCAGCCAAGGCGGGACCGGGGAAAAACTGTTTTTT. Translating it yields CASSQGGTGEKLFF.

The chain joins TRBV5-4 to TRBJ1-2, with D possibly being TRBD1 (6 bases). Trimming removed 4 bases at V and 3 bases at J, with 16 bases between. The CDR3 has 15 residues. Germline assignment: CDR1 SGHNT and CDR2 YYREEE (reference sequence). The CDR3 is CASSPARTEDYGYTF. The DNA of the CDR3 is TGTGCCAGCAGCCCCGCCAGGACAGAGGACTATGGCTACACCTTC.

The count of this clone is one. The chain is built from TRBV9 and TRBJ2-7; TRBD2 agrees at 8 bases. The CDR3 length is 16 residues. Germline CDR1 and CDR2: SGDLS and YYNGEE. V was pared by 0 bases and J by 3 bases, with 8 bases of the junction left unmatched. CDR3 nucleotides: TGTGCCAGCAGCGTAGGCACGGGGGGGCACAACTACGAGCAGTACTTC. It is translated as CASSVGTGGHNYEQYF.

The rearrangement uses TRBV7-2 and TRBJ1-4; D not certain. In germline, CDR1 is SGHTA, CDR2 FQGNSA. V lost 4 bases to trimming and J lost 6 bases, with 12 bases between them. This CDR3 spans 14 amino acids. The CDR3 DNA follows: TGTGCCAGCAGCTACGACCCGCGGTATGAAAAACTGTTTTTT. This codes for CASSYDPRYEKLFF.

The rearrangement joins TRBV24-1 to TRBJ2-2, with 11 bases aligning to TRBD2. The germline V gene encodes CDR1 KGHDR and CDR2 SFDVKD. The CDR3 has 14 residues. Losses at the gene ends were 10 bases for V and 5 bases for J; bases not matched to a gene: 5. CDR3 bases: TGTGCCACAGACGGGACTAGCGGAACCGGGGAGCTGTTTTTT. It specifies CATDGTSGTGELFF.

The CDR3 loop is CASSYSALGDSPLHF. In nucleotides, the CDR3 is TGTGCCAGCAGTTACTCGGCCCTGGGCGATTCACCCCTCCACTTT. The rearrangement joins TRBV6-6 to TRBJ1-6; D is unclear. This CDR3 region has 15 residues. Germline CDR1 is MNHNY and CDR2 is SVGAGI (reference sequence). Trimming cost V 0 bases and J 8 bases, with 11 bases left between them.

The chain joins TRBV7-8 to TRBJ1-1; the D is unclear. The CDR3 is made up of 17 amino acids. V was cut by 3 bases and J by 0 bases, with 17 bases left in between. The germline CDR1 and CDR2 sequences are SGHVS and FQNEAQ. The CDR3 loop reads CASSFRRPRGLNTEAFF. The CDR3 DNA follows: TGTGCCAGCAGCTTTAGAAGACCCCGCGGATTGAACACTGAAGCTTTCTTT.

The J gene is TRBJ2-7, the V gene TRBV9; 7 positions match TRBD1. V shed 0 bases, J shed 4 bases, and the junction held 10 bases outside the gene matches. Germline V lookup: CDR1 SGDLS, CDR2 YYNGEE. The CDR3 is 16 residues long. CDR3 amino acids: CASSVGGQGDRYEQYF. CDR3 bases: TGTGCCAGCAGCGTAGGGGGTCAGGGGGACCGGTACGAGCAGTACTTC.

This sequence joins TRBV7-8 and TRBJ2-7; 7 nucleotides align to TRBD2. CDR1 and CDR2 from the germline V gene are SGHVS and FQNEAQ. This CDR3 has 16 amino acids. The ends lost 0 bases at V and 2 bases at J; junction bases unmatched: 7. CDR3 nucleotide sequence: TGTGCCAGCAGCTTAGCGGGAGGGCCTCTCCCCTACGAGCAGTACTTC. Translated, it gives CASSLAGGPLPYEQYF.

V usage is TRBV2 and J usage is TRBJ2-5; 8 nucleotides match TRBD1. With 9 bases clipped from V and 2 bases from J, the junction kept 5 bases outside the gene matches. The germline gives CDR1 SNHLY, CDR2 FYNNEI. The CDR3 sequence is 13 residues long. CDR3 residues: CASANRGQETQYF. In DNA, the CDR3 is TGTGCCAGTGCGAACAGGGGGCAAGAGACCCAGTACTTC. Together with reference TRBV2 and TRBJ2-5, the CDR3 gives the full variable domain: EPEVTQTPSHQVTQMGQEVILRCVPISNHLYFYWYRQILGQKVEFLVSFYNNEISEKSEIFDDQFSVERPDGSNFTLKIRSTKLEDSAMYFCASANRGQETQYFGPGTRLLVL.

The chain links TRBV4-1 to TRBJ2-5, with D tentatively TRBD1 (6 bases). The CDR3 has 15 residues. Germline CDR1 MGHRA, CDR2 YSYEKL. Trimming shortened V by 2 bases and J by 1 base, and 11 bases separated the two germline ends. Written as DNA, the CDR3 is TGCGCCAGCAGCCAACTACAGGGTTTCCAAGAGACCCAGTACTTC. Translating it yields CASSQLQGFQETQYF.

The gene calls are TRBV10-2 and TRBJ2-1; 16 bases fit TRBD2. CDR1 is WSHSY, CDR2 SAAADI, per germline. With V trimmed by 6 bases and J by 7 bases, 6 bases remained unmatched. The CDR3 extends over 16 amino acids. The CDR3 spells CASRGLAGGPENEQFF. CDR3 nucleotide sequence: TGCGCCAGCAGGGGACTAGCGGGAGGGCCGGAGAATGAGCAGTTCTTC.

V and J are TRBV7-2 and TRBJ1-2, with TRBD1 matching 10 bases. This CDR3 has 17 amino acids. V shed 3 bases and J 3 bases; nucleotides not matched to a gene: 10. Germline V gene data show CDR1 as SGHTA and CDR2 as FQGNSA. CDR3 sequence (DNA): TGTGCCAGCAGCTTGGACAGGGGGGCGCCCCTCGACTATGGCTACACCTTC. As protein: CASSLDRGAPLDYGYTF.

The V call is TRBV5-1, the J call TRBJ2-1, with 12 bases matching TRBD2. Germline V gene lookup returns CDR1 SGHRS and CDR2 YFSETQ. Trimming took 4 bases from V and 6 from J; bases not matched to a gene: 5. CDR3 length: 15 residues. The CDR3 reads CASSEGLAGINEQFF. CDR3 DNA: TGCGCCAGCAGCGAAGGACTAGCGGGGATCAATGAGCAGTTCTTC.

The chain employs TRBV7-9 and TRBJ2-3; D possibly corresponds to TRBD1 (5 bases). This CDR3 is 15 amino acids long. Germline loops: CDR1 SEHNR, CDR2 FQNEAQ (reference sequence). V lost 5 bases and J 3 bases, leaving 15 bases between the germline ends. The CDR3 bases are TGTGCCAGCAGCGCCGATGGGGCGCGGACAGATACGCAGTATTTT. Its protein product is CASSADGARTDTQYF. Looking up the rest from reference TRBV7-9 and TRBJ2-3 gives the full variable domain: DTGVSQNPRHKITKRGQNVTFRCDPISEHNRLYWYRQTLGQGPEFLTYFQNEAQLEKSRLLSDRFSAERPKGSFSTLEIQRTEQGDSAMYLCASSADGARTDTQYFGPGTRLTVL.

The genes are TRBV18 and TRBJ2-3, with 9 bases matching TRBD1. The V gene's germline CDR1 is KGHSH and CDR2 LQKENI. The CDR3 extends over 16 amino acids. The trim removed 3 bases at V and 5 bases at J, leaving 9 bases unmatched. CDR3 in DNA: TGTGCCAGCTCACCGCCTTGGACAGGGGTGGTAGATACGCAGTATTTT. Its protein product is CASSPPWTGVVDTQYF. The variable domain in full, with the rest retrieved from reference TRBV18 and TRBJ2-3, is NAGVMQNPRHLVRRRGQEARLRCSPMKGHSHVYWYRQLPEEGLKFMVYLQKENIIDESGMPKERFSAEFPKEGPSILRIQQVVRGDSAAYFCASSPPWTGVVDTQYFGPGTRLTVL.

The rearrangement links TRBV25-1 to TRBJ2-1; TRBD2 matches 9 bases. The CDR3 length is 15 residues. Germline CDR1 reads MGHDK; CDR2 reads SYGVNS. The V and J ends lost 7 bases and 7 bases, in that order; junction bases with no gene match: 11. CDR3 sequence reads: CASTSGGGARNEQFF. The CDR3, as DNA: TGTGCCAGCACCTCTGGCGGGGGGGCCCGTAATGAGCAGTTCTTC. Full variable domain (remainder filled in from reference TRBV25-1 and TRBJ2-1): EADIYQTPRYLVIGTGKKITLECSQTMGHDKMYWYQQDPGMELHLIHYSYGVNSTEKGDLSSESTVSRIRTEHFPLTLESARPSHTSQYLCASTSGGGARNEQFFGPGTRLTVL.

The V and J genes are TRBV6-5 and TRBJ1-2, with a possible D match to TRBD1 (5 bases). Trimming pared 6 bases from V and 7 bases from J, leaving 9 bases between. Germline CDR1 and CDR2: MNHEY and SVGAGI. This CDR3 is built from 11 residues. CDR3 in amino acids: CASSKGVGYTF. The CDR3 DNA follows: TGTGCCAGCAGCAAAGGGGTTGGCTACACCTTC.

The count of this clone is one. The genes are TRBV4-3 and TRBJ1-1; D gene ambiguous. There are 14 residues in the CDR3. V was shortened by 1 base and J by 1 base, with 7 bases between the two germline ends. CDR1 and CDR2 (germline): LGHNA, YSLEER. For the CDR3, the DNA is TGCGCCAGCAGCCAAGCAGGCAGGAACACTGAAGCTTTCTTT. Protein sequence: CASSQAGRNTEAFF.

The genes are TRBV9 and TRBJ2-5, with a tentative D call TRBD2 (5 bases). Germline V gene sequence: CDR1 SGDLS, CDR2 YYNGEE. The CDR3 contains 15 residues. Deletions cut 0 bases from V and 5 bases from J, with 14 bases between. CDR3: CASSVDGREGETQYF. In DNA, the CDR3 is TGTGCCAGCAGCGTAGATGGTCGGGAAGGGGAGACCCAGTACTTC.

This chain connects TRBV5-8 to TRBJ2-2; perhaps TRBD1 as D (5 bases). The germline gives CDR1 SGHTS, CDR2 YDEGEE. The germline V and J ends were trimmed by 1 base and 2 bases, with 6 bases remaining between them. This CDR3 spans 14 amino acids. The CDR3 DNA is TGTGCCAGCAGCTTGCAGGGCAACACCGGGGAGCTGTTTTTT. This sequence encodes CASSLQGNTGELFF.

V gene TRBV28 combines with J gene TRBJ2-1; 10 bases are shared with TRBD2. V lost 5 bases and J lost 6; bases outside the gene matches: 7. Germline V gives CDR1 MDHEN, CDR2 SYDVKM. There are 15 residues in the CDR3. This CDR3 is CASSKWTSGSNEQFF. CDR3 sequence (DNA): TGTGCCAGCAGTAAGTGGACTAGCGGTTCCAATGAGCAGTTCTTC.